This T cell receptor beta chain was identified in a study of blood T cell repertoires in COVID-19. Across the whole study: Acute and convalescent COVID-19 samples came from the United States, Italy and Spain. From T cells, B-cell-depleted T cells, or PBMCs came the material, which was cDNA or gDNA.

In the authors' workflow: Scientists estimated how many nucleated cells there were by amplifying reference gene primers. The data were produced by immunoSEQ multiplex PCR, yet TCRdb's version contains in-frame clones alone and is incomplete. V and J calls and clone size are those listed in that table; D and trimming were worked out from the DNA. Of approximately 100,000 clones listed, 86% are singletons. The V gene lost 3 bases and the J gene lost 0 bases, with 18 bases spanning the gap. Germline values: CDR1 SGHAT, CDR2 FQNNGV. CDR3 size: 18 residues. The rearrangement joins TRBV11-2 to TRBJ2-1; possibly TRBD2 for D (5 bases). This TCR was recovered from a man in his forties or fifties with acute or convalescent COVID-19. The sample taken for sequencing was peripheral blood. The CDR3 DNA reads TGTGCCAGCAGCTTCCCCCGATCTAGGGAGAGCTCCTACAATGAGCAGTTCTTC. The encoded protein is CASSFPRSRESSYNEQFF. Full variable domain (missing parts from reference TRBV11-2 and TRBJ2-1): EAGVAQSPRYKIIEKRQSVAFWCNPISGHATLYWYQQILGQGPKLLIQFQNNGVVDDSQLPKDRFSAERLKGVDSTLKIQPAKLEDSAVYLCASSFPRSRESSYNEQFFGPGTRLTVL.